What follows are 18 T cell receptor beta chains derived from one specimen sequenced in a study of beta chain features in type 1 diabetes. Reverse transcription of all isolated RNA meant that expressed TCRB transcripts were sequenced. Repertoires were generated with immunoSEQ multiplex PCR, while TCRdb's copy carries only in-frame clones and drops some. Of about 240,000 clones listed, around 26% are singletons. Sequences were obtained from central memory CD4+ T cells from blood. These receptors all come from a man aged 25-40 years in good health.

The J gene is TRBJ1-1, the V gene TRBV11-3, with 8 nucleotides matching TRBD1. From germline, CDR1 is SGHNT and CDR2 YENEEA. The CDR3 contains 13 residues. The V and J ends lost 9 bases and 0 bases, in that order; junction bases with no gene match: 3. CDR3 sequence (DNA): TGTGCCAGTGGACAGGGAATGAACACTGAAGCTTTCTTT. As protein: CASGQGMNTEAFF.

This sequence joins TRBV7-2 and TRBJ1-2; 7 bases line up with TRBD1. V dropped 5 bases and J dropped 5; count of bases not matched to a gene: 11. The germline V gene encodes CDR1 SGHTA and CDR2 FQGNSA. The CDR3 sequence is 15 residues long. The CDR3 loop reads CASSLQTGPDYGYTF. CDR3 nucleotides: TGTGCCAGCAGCCTACAGACAGGGCCTGATTATGGCTACACCTTC.

The V and J genes are TRBV5-1 and TRBJ2-3; possibly TRBD1 or TRBD2 for D (7 bases each). The V end lost 1 base, the J end lost 0 bases, and 18 bases lay between the germline ends. Germline V CDR1 and CDR2: SGHRS, YFSETQ. This CDR3 comprises 18 residues. CDR3 loop: CASSLLGQRGTSTDTQYF. In DNA form, the CDR3 reads TGCGCCAGCAGCTTGCTGGGACAGCGGGGCACGAGCACAGATACGCAGTATTTT.

Written as DNA, the CDR3 is TGTGCCAGCAGCTTGGCCGGGGGCGACAGGGGATACTACGAGCAGTACTTC. Protein: CASSLAGGDRGYYEQYF. This rearrangement joins TRBV5-4 to TRBJ2-7; TRBD1 matches at 8 bases. CDR1 and CDR2 (germline): SGHNT, YYREEE (reference sequence). This CDR3 has 17 amino acids. V shed 0 bases and J 3 bases; nucleotides not matched to a gene: 11. The full variable domain, completed using reference TRBV5-4 and TRBJ2-7, is ETGVTQSPTHLIKTRGQQVTLRCSSQSGHNTVSWYQQALGQGPQFIFQYYREEENGRGNFPPRFSGLQFPNYSSELNVNALELDDSALYLCASSLAGGDRGYYEQYFGPGTRLTVT.

J is TRBJ2-2 and V is TRBV30, with D uncertain. V shed 4 bases and J shed 9 bases, with 9 bases lying between them. This CDR3 region has 11 residues. Germline assignment: CDR1 GTSNPN and CDR2 SVGIG (reference sequence). In nucleotides, the CDR3 is TGTGCCTGGATCCAAACCCGGGAGCTGTTTTTT. It encodes CAWIQTRELFF.

A few counts support this clone. This chain connects TRBV5-4 to TRBJ2-3; 11 bases are a match to TRBD2. The CDR3 runs 16 residues. Germline CDR1 SGHNT, CDR2 YYREEE (reference sequence). The V gene end was trimmed by 1 base and the J gene end by 4 bases; junction bases not matched to a gene: 5. The CDR3 DNA sequence: TGTGCCAGCAGCTTGCTTAGCGGGGGGGCCTCAGATACGCAGTATTTT. This encodes CASSLLSGGASDTQYF.

The chain carries TRBV7-9 and TRBJ2-3; 8 nucleotides match TRBD2. With 3 bases clipped from V and 0 bases from J, the junction kept 14 bases outside the gene matches. Germline V lookup: CDR1 SEHNR, CDR2 FQNEAQ (reference sequence). The CDR3 covers 19 residues. The CDR3, as DNA: TGTGCCAGCAGCTTTGGGGTGCGGGGGGTTTTGTCCAGCACAGATACGCAGTATTTT. This sequence encodes CASSFGVRGVLSSTDTQYF.

The V and J genes are TRBV9 and TRBJ2-3; 9 bases map to TRBD2. V lost 0 bases to trimming and J lost 3 bases; unmatched junction nucleotides: 5. Germline-derived CDR1 and CDR2 are SGDLS and YYNGEE. The CDR3 is 16 residues long. The CDR3 region has the DNA TGTGCCAGCAGCGTAGGGACCCTAGCGGGGACAGATACGCAGTATTTT. Translating it yields CASSVGTLAGTDTQYF.

This clone has only a few counts. The J gene is TRBJ2-5, the V gene TRBV6-1, with D possibly TRBD1 on 6 matching bases. V was cut by 6 bases and J by 4 bases, with 12 bases left in between. The germline CDR1 and CDR2 sequences are MNHNS and SASEGT. The CDR3 has 13 amino acids. CDR3 amino acids: CASREQGRETQYF. DNA for the CDR3: TGTGCCAGCAGGGAACAGGGTCGAGAGACCCAGTACTTC.

About this clone: Other DNA sequences in this sample translate to the same CDR3. The rearrangement joins TRBV29-1 to TRBJ2-7, with D perhaps TRBD1 (6 bases). The CDR3 consists of 13 residues. Per the germline V gene, CDR1 is SQVTM and CDR2 is ANQGSEA. Trimming took off 5 bases at V and 2 bases at J, with 13 bases between the two ends. CDR3 protein: CSVQGQGAYEQYF. CDR3 nucleotides: TGCAGCGTTCAGGGGCAGGGAGCCTACGAGCAGTACTTC.

The V call is TRBV29-1, the J call TRBJ1-1; D uncertain. Looked up from germline, CDR1 is SQVTM and CDR2 is ANQGSEA. The CDR3 totals 12 residues. In nucleotides, the CDR3 is TGCAGTGGCTTGCGGGTTGGCACTGAAGCTTTCTTT. Its protein product is CSGLRVGTEAFF.

The V and J genes are TRBV30 and TRBJ1-2; D perhaps matches TRBD1 (5 bases). There are 14 residues in the CDR3. From germline, CDR1 is GTSNPN and CDR2 SVGIG (reference sequence). With 4 bases removed from V and 4 bases from J, the gap between germline ends came to 16 bases. The CDR3 region is CAWTGRAHGYGYTF. DNA for the CDR3: TGTGCCTGGACCGGCAGGGCGCACGGCTATGGCTACACCTTC.

The chain uses TRBV5-5 and TRBJ2-5; D is undetermined. Deletions cut 0 bases from V and 5 bases from J, with 11 bases between. The CDR3 contains 14 residues. Germline CDR1 and CDR2: SGHKS and YYEKEE (reference sequence). The CDR3 region is CASSLGGRPETQYF. DNA for the CDR3: TGTGCCAGCAGCTTGGGTGGTCGACCCGAGACCCAGTACTTC.

The V and J genes are TRBV5-8 and TRBJ2-3, with TRBD2 matching 8 bases. Germline V gene data show CDR1 as SGHTS and CDR2 as YDEGEE. The CDR3 contains 16 residues. Trimming cost V 5 bases and J 2 bases; bases outside gene matches: 10. CDR3: CASSPRLAHPTDTQYF. CDR3 sequence (DNA): TGTGCCAGCAGTCCACGACTAGCGCATCCCACAGATACGCAGTATTTT.

V is TRBV29-1 and J is TRBJ2-1, with a tentative D call TRBD1 (5 bases). The CDR3 contains 10 residues. Germline-derived CDR1 and CDR2 are SQVTM and ANQGSEA. V was pared by 7 bases and J by 9 bases, with 10 bases between. CDR3 loop: CSARVLEQFF. CDR3 in DNA: TGCAGCGCCAGGGTACTTGAGCAGTTCTTC.

This clone was counted between two and nine times. The J gene is TRBJ1-6, the V gene TRBV30; no firm D call. The germline gives CDR1 GTSNPN, CDR2 SVGIG (reference sequence). The CDR3 runs to 12 residues. The ends were cut back, 2 bases at V and 10 bases at J, with 9 bases in the middle. Here the CDR3 reads CAWSSRKSPLHF. The CDR3, as DNA: TGTGCCTGGAGTTCCAGGAAATCACCCCTCCACTTT.

The chain joins TRBV29-1 to TRBJ2-5; unclear D gene. Germline lookup yields CDR1 SQVTM and CDR2 ANQGSEA. V dropped 3 bases and J dropped 6 bases, with 11 bases sitting between them. This CDR3 region has 12 residues. The CDR3 loop is CSVDRARQTQYF. CDR3 coding DNA: TGCAGCGTTGATAGGGCCCGACAGACCCAGTACTTC.

The rearrangement links TRBV5-1 to TRBJ2-3; a weak D match, TRBD2 (5 bases). Trimming took off 0 bases at V and 6 bases at J, with 14 bases between the two ends. Germline V gives CDR1 SGHRS, CDR2 YFSETQ. The CDR3 runs to 15 residues. The CDR3 is CASSLGLAQGDTQYF. The CDR3, as DNA: TGCGCCAGCAGCTTGGGGCTAGCCCAAGGGGATACGCAGTATTTT.